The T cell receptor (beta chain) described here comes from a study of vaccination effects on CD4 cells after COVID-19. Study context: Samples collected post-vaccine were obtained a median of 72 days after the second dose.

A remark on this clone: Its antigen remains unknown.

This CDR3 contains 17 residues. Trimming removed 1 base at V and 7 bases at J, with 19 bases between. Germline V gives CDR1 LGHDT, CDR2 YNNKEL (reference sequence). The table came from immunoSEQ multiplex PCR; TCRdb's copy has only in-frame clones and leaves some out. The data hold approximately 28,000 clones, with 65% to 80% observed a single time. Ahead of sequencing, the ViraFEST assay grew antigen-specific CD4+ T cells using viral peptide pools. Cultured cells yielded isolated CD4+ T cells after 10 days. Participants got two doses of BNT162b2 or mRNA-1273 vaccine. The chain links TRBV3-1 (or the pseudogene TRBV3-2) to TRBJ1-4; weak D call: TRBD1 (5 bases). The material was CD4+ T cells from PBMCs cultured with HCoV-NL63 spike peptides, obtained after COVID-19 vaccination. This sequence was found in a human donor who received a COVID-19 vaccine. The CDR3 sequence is CASSQVFRDGFGEKLFF. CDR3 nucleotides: TGTGCCAGCAGCCAAGTATTCAGGGATGGGTTCGGTGAAAAACTGTTTTTT.